A selection of T cell receptor beta chains follows, all from one sample in a study of immune evolution from preneoplasia to lung adenocarcinoma. TCRdb keeps only in-frame clones here, not all; method: immunoSEQ multiplex PCR. The repertoire includes about 6,500 clones, about 80% of them detected once, and roughly 3.3% sits in the top ten. The sequenced material came from FFPE lung adenocarcinoma in situ tissue. These receptors were obtained from a donor of 70 years or more with lung adenocarcinoma. Each CDR3 is given with its conserved first and last residue. The D gene is left open where the match is weak. Some rows have no size entry. The others give once, few or many, or a class for an expanded clone.

J gene: TRBJ2-2
clone size: once
D gene: .
CDR3 length: 13
V gene: TRBV2
CDR3 DNA: TGTGCCAGCACGTCTGGTCGGACCGGGGAGCTGTTTTTT
CDR3 protein: CASTSGRTGELFF

J gene: TRBJ2-2
clone size: .
D gene: .
CDR3 length: 15
V gene: TRBV27
CDR3 DNA: TGTGCCAGCAGTATAGGGGCCCTTAACACCGGGGAGCTGTTTTTT
CDR3 protein: CASSIGALNTGELFF

J gene: TRBJ2-7
clone size: few
D gene: TRBD1
CDR3 length: 13
V gene: TRBV5-4
CDR3 DNA: TGTGCCAGCAGTCGGACAGGTTCCTACGAGCAGTACTTC
CDR3 protein: CASSRTGSYEQYF

J gene: TRBJ1-5
clone size: .
D gene: .
CDR3 length: 13
V gene: TRBV7-8
CDR3 DNA: TGTGCCAGCAGCACCCGTCGGGACCAGCCCCAGCATTTT
CDR3 protein: CASSTRRDQPQHF

J gene: TRBJ2-7
clone size: .
D gene: .
CDR3 length: 15
V gene: TRBV18
CDR3 DNA: TGTGCCAGCTCACCAGAGGCAGGGTCGGCCTACGAGCAGTACTTC
CDR3 protein: CASSPEAGSAYEQYF

J gene: TRBJ2-1
clone size: .
D gene: TRBD2
CDR3 length: 15
V gene: TRBV7-3
CDR3 DNA: TGTGCCAGTGGACTAGCGGGAGGAATGGGAGGTGAGCAGTTCTTC
CDR3 protein: CASGLAGGMGGEQFF

J gene: TRBJ2-1
clone size: .
D gene: TRBD1
CDR3 length: 15
V gene: TRBV18
CDR3 DNA: TGTGCCAGCTCACCAACGGGACAGGTGGAAAATGAGCAGTTCTTC
CDR3 protein: CASSPTGQVENEQFF

J gene: TRBJ1-1
clone size: few
D gene: TRBD1
CDR3 length: 17
V gene: TRBV6-1
CDR3 DNA: TGTGCCAGCAGTGGGGACAGGGGAGGGTGGATGAACACTGAAGCTTTCTTT
CDR3 protein: CASSGDRGGWMNTEAFF

J gene: TRBJ2-7
clone size: .
D gene: TRBD2
CDR3 length: 15
V gene: TRBV11-2
CDR3 DNA: TGTGCCAGCAGCTTAGATGTTCGGGGGGTCTACGAGCAGTACTTC
CDR3 protein: CASSLDVRGVYEQYF

J gene: TRBJ2-1
clone size: few
D gene: TRBD2
CDR3 length: 17
V gene: TRBV7-3
CDR3 DNA: TGTGCCAGCAGCTTATCTCCTAGCGGGAGGCTTGGCGGTGAGCAGTTCTTC
CDR3 protein: CASSLSPSGRLGGEQFF

J gene: TRBJ2-5
clone size: .
D gene: .
CDR3 length: 18
V gene: TRBV7-6
CDR3 DNA: TGTGCCAGCAGCCGAAGCAGGACAGCCACCGATGTAATACGGTTACAGTACTTC
CDR3 protein: CASSRSRTATDVIRLQYF

J gene: TRBJ1-6
clone size: few
D gene: .
CDR3 length: 18
V gene: TRBV15
CDR3 DNA: TGTGCCACCAGCAGACTCGACAGTCTAAGCTCCTATAATTCACCCCTCCACTTT
CDR3 protein: CATSRLDSLSSYNSPLHF

J gene: TRBJ2-3
clone size: once
D gene: TRBD2
CDR3 length: 17
V gene: TRBV11-2
CDR3 DNA: TGTGCCAGCAGCTCCCCTAGCGGTTACCGCGGCACAGATACGCAGTATTTT
CDR3 protein: CASSSPSGYRGTDTQYF

J gene: TRBJ2-7
clone size: .
D gene: .
CDR3 length: 13
V gene: TRBV18
CDR3 DNA: TGTGCCAGCTCACACCCTTCCTCCTACGAGCAGTACTTC
CDR3 protein: CASSHPSSYEQYF

J gene: TRBJ2-3
clone size: .
D gene: .
CDR3 length: 15
V gene: TRBV19
CDR3 DNA: TGTGCCAGTAGTATAGATCGTAGCAGGCCAGATACGCAGTATTTT
CDR3 protein: CASSIDRSRPDTQYF

J gene: TRBJ1-5
clone size: .
D gene: .
CDR3 length: 14
V gene: TRBV7-9
CDR3 DNA: TGTGCCAGCAGCTCCAGGGATAGCAATCAGCCCCAGCATTTT
CDR3 protein: CASSSRDSNQPQHF

J gene: TRBJ2-3
clone size: .
D gene: TRBD1
CDR3 length: 13
V gene: TRBV27
CDR3 DNA: TGTGCCAGCAGGACAGGGGCCACAGATACGCAGTATTTT
CDR3 protein: CASRTGATDTQYF

J gene: TRBJ2-1
clone size: .
D gene: .
CDR3 length: 11
V gene: TRBV5-4
CDR3 DNA: TGTGCCAGCAGCTTTGGTAGCGCGCAGTTCTTC
CDR3 protein: CASSFGSAQFF

J gene: TRBJ1-2
clone size: .
D gene: .
CDR3 length: 12
V gene: TRBV19
CDR3 DNA: TGTGCCAGTAGTTGGCAGGGGTATGGCTACACCTTC
CDR3 protein: CASSWQGYGYTF

J gene: TRBJ2-2
clone size: .
D gene: .
CDR3 length: 15
V gene: TRBV10-2
CDR3 DNA: TGCGCCAGCAGTATTCAGGGGCCTAACACCGGGGAGCTGTTTTTT
CDR3 protein: CASSIQGPNTGELFF

J gene: TRBJ2-5
clone size: .
D gene: .
CDR3 length: 15
V gene: TRBV25-1
CDR3 DNA: TGTGCCAGCAGTGAAGTAGGGTCGACCTGGGAGACCCAGTACTTC
CDR3 protein: CASSEVGSTWETQYF

J gene: TRBJ2-2
clone size: .
D gene: .
CDR3 length: 14
V gene: TRBV15
CDR3 DNA: TGTGCCACCAGCAGAGACAGGGTAACCGGGGAGCTGTTTTTT
CDR3 protein: CATSRDRVTGELFF

J gene: TRBJ1-5
clone size: .
D gene: .
CDR3 length: 15
V gene: TRBV19
CDR3 DNA: TGTGCCAGTAGTGTGGCGACAGACGGCAATCAGCCCCAGCATTTT
CDR3 protein: CASSVATDGNQPQHF

J gene: TRBJ2-3
clone size: .
D gene: TRBD1
CDR3 length: 15
V gene: TRBV4-1
CDR3 DNA: TGCGCCAGCAGCCGACAGGGGGCGAACACAGATACGCAGTATTTT
CDR3 protein: CASSRQGANTDTQYF

J gene: TRBJ1-5
clone size: .
D gene: .
CDR3 length: 13
V gene: TRBV6-5
CDR3 DNA: TGTGCCAGCAGAGATAAACAGGATGGGCCCCAGCATTTT
CDR3 protein: CASRDKQDGPQHF

J gene: TRBJ1-2
clone size: .
D gene: .
CDR3 length: 14
V gene: TRBV19
CDR3 DNA: TGTGCCAGTAGTATGGTGAACAGAAACTATGGCTACACCTTC
CDR3 protein: CASSMVNRNYGYTF

J gene: TRBJ1-1
clone size: .
D gene: .
CDR3 length: 13
V gene: TRBV6-5
CDR3 DNA: TGTGCCAGCAGTTACAGGATAAACACTGAAGCTTTCTTT
CDR3 protein: CASSYRINTEAFF

J gene: TRBJ2-2
clone size: .
D gene: .
CDR3 length: 14
V gene: TRBV27
CDR3 DNA: TGTGCCAGCAGTTTATCGATCTGGGCCGGGGAGCTGTTTTTT
CDR3 protein: CASSLSIWAGELFF

J gene: TRBJ1-5
clone size: .
D gene: TRBD1
CDR3 length: 14
V gene: TRBV7-9
CDR3 DNA: TGTGCCAGCAGCGCGACAGGGTTGGGACAGCCCCAGCATTTT
CDR3 protein: CASSATGLGQPQHF

J gene: TRBJ2-2
clone size: .
D gene: .
CDR3 length: 15
V gene: TRBV18
CDR3 DNA: TGTGCCAGCTCCCCCCGGACAGCGAACACCGGGGAGCTGTTTTTT
CDR3 protein: CASSPRTANTGELFF

J gene: TRBJ2-5
clone size: few
D gene: .
CDR3 length: 10
V gene: TRBV4-3
CDR3 DNA: TGCGCCAGCAGCGACGGGACGACGTACTTC
CDR3 protein: CASSDGTTYF

J gene: TRBJ2-3
clone size: .
D gene: .
CDR3 length: 14
V gene: TRBV7-2
CDR3 DNA: TGTGCCAGCAGCCCTGGACTACCCACAGATACGCAGTATTTT
CDR3 protein: CASSPGLPTDTQYF

J gene: TRBJ2-5
clone size: .
D gene: TRBD2
CDR3 length: 19
V gene: TRBV5-6
CDR3 DNA: TGTGCCAGCAGCTCCTCACGACGGAGGGTTGAGCGGGGACAAGAGACCCAGTACTTC
CDR3 protein: CASSSSRRRVERGQETQYF

J gene: TRBJ2-7
clone size: .
D gene: .
CDR3 length: 13
V gene: TRBV5-1
CDR3 DNA: TGCGCCAGCAGCTACGGACCGAACTACGAGCAGTACTTC
CDR3 protein: CASSYGPNYEQYF

J gene: TRBJ2-7
clone size: .
D gene: TRBD2
CDR3 length: 16
V gene: TRBV5-1
CDR3 DNA: TGCGCCAGCAGCTCGCCTTTAGCGGGAGGGTCGGGAGAGCAGTACTTC
CDR3 protein: CASSSPLAGGSGEQYF

J gene: TRBJ2-3
clone size: .
D gene: TRBD2
CDR3 length: 17
V gene: TRBV27
CDR3 DNA: TGTGCCAGCAGTCCGGGGGGTGACAAGATTAGCACAGATACGCAGTATTTT
CDR3 protein: CASSPGGDKISTDTQYF

J gene: TRBJ2-7
clone size: .
D gene: .
CDR3 length: 14
V gene: TRBV2
CDR3 DNA: TGTGCCAGCAGTGAACTGGGGCTAGCTCTCGAGCAGTACTTC
CDR3 protein: CASSELGLALEQYF

J gene: TRBJ1-1
clone size: .
D gene: .
CDR3 length: 15
V gene: TRBV18
CDR3 DNA: TGTGCCAGCTCACCGAGAGACGGACTGAACACTGAAGCTTTCTTT
CDR3 protein: CASSPRDGLNTEAFF

J gene: TRBJ2-2
clone size: .
D gene: .
CDR3 length: 13
V gene: TRBV2
CDR3 DNA: TGTGCCAGCAGCTGGAGGGTTGACGGGGAGCTGTTTTTT
CDR3 protein: CASSWRVDGELFF

J gene: TRBJ1-2
clone size: .
D gene: TRBD1
CDR3 length: 18
V gene: TRBV23-1
CDR3 DNA: TGCGCCAGCAGTCAAACCGTCCCCGACAGGGGAATTGACTATGGCTACACCTTC
CDR3 protein: CASSQTVPDRGIDYGYTF

J gene: TRBJ1-1
clone size: few
D gene: .
CDR3 length: 14
V gene: TRBV7-9
CDR3 DNA: TGTGCCAGCAGCTTAGTTGGGGGAGGGACTGAAGCTTTCTTT
CDR3 protein: CASSLVGGGTEAFF

J gene: TRBJ2-1
clone size: .
D gene: TRBD2
CDR3 length: 18
V gene: TRBV13
CDR3 DNA: TGTGCCAGCATCCACGGGCCGAGCGGGAACCACCTTATGGATGAGCAGTTCTTC
CDR3 protein: CASIHGPSGNHLMDEQFF

J gene: TRBJ2-1
clone size: .
D gene: .
CDR3 length: 11
V gene: TRBV20-1
CDR3 DNA: TGCAGTGCTAGAGTACTCAATGAGCAGTTCTTC
CDR3 protein: CSARVLNEQFF

J gene: TRBJ2-5
clone size: .
D gene: .
CDR3 length: 13
V gene: TRBV21-1
CDR3 DNA: TGTGCCAGCAGCAAACGGGGGACAGAGACCCAGTACTTC
CDR3 protein: CASSKRGTETQYF